The entry that follows covers one T cell receptor beta chain sequence. The antigen is undetermined. Method: immunoSEQ multiplex PCR; TCRdb's copy keeps in-frame clones and lacks some. The sample lists around 560,000 clones, 90% to 95% occurring once. Germline V gene lookup returns CDR1 MNHNS and CDR2 SASEGT. This CDR3 region has 14 residues. With V trimmed by 6 bases and J by 4 bases, 8 bases remained unmatched. These data belong to a study of shared clonotypes between healthy human individuals. Study results and caveats: It was the non-shared clonotypes that had lower generation probabilities than clonotypes shared by all four donors.

Naive-designated CD8 cells lacked CD45RO, were positively enriched for CCR7, and omitted terminally differentiated effector memory CD45RA+ cells. The sample was naive CD8+ T cells sorted from blood. This chain joins TRBV6-1 and TRBJ1-1; 7 bases agree with TRBD1. The clonotype originates from a woman in her thirties in good health. The CDR3 sequence: CASSDNRGGTEAFF. CDR3 coding DNA: TGTGCCAGCAGCGATAACAGGGGAGGCACTGAAGCTTTCTTT.